Shown below are 2 T cell receptor beta chains from a single sample sequenced in a study of CD8 T cells in ankylosing spondylitis. Study results and caveats: It appeared that ankylosing spondylitis blood was characterized by a TCR beta motif of roughly 8 highly homologous variants.

TCRdb re-derived calls from the 5' RACE reads in MiXCR, one entry per CDR3 protein. Counted here are about 800,000 distinct CDR3 sequences, 12% occurring once; the ten biggest clones make up 0.45% to 0.6%. No antigen is known for these receptors. What was sequenced was blood, either unsorted or a sorted T cell fraction (not recorded which). These receptors were collected from a male donor with ankylosing spondylitis.

J is TRBJ2-4 and V is TRBV5-1, with D possibly being TRBD1 (6 bases). Germline assignment: CDR1 SGHRS and CDR2 YFSETQ. Trimming shortened V by 2 bases and J by 8 bases, and 17 bases separated the two germline ends. The CDR3 has 15 residues. CDR3 sequence (DNA): TGCGCCAGCAGCTTATTCGCGCAGGGGCAGGACATTCAGTACTTC. Encoded protein: CASSLFAQGQDIQYF.

V gene TRBV4-3 combines with J gene TRBJ2-2; D uncertain. This CDR3 contains 16 residues. V was pared by 0 bases and J by 6 bases, with 14 bases between. Germline lookup yields CDR1 LGHNA and CDR2 YSLEER. The CDR3, as DNA: TGCGCCAGCAGCCAAGATAGCCTACTATCCCCCGGGGAGCTGTTTTTT. It translates to CASSQDSLLSPGELFF.